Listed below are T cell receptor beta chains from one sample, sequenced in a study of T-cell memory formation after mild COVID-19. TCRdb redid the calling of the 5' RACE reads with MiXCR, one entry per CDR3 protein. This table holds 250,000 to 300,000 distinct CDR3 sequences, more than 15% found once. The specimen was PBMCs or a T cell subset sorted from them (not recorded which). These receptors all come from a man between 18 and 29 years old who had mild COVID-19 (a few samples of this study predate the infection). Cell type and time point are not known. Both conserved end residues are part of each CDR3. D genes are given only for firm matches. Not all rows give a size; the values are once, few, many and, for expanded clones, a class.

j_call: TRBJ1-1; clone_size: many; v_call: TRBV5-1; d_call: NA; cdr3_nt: TGCGCCAGCAGCTTGGACCCGAACACTGAAGCTTTCTTT; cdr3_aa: CASSLDPNTEAFF
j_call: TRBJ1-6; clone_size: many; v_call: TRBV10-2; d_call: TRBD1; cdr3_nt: TGCGCCAGCAGCCGACAGGGAATTAATTCACCCCTCCACTTT; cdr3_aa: CASSRQGINSPLHF
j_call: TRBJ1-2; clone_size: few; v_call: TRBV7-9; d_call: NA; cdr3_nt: TGTGCCAGCCCTTTGCCTCCCTCCTATGGCTACACCTTC; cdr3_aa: CASPLPPSYGYTF
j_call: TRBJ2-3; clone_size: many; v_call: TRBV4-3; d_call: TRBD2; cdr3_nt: TGCGCCAGCAGCCAACCTAGCGGGGGTCGGGTTACGCAGTATTTT; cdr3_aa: CASSQPSGGRVTQYF
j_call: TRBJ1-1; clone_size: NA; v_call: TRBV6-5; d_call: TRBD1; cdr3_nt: TGTGCCAGCAGTCCCACAGGGGTTACTGAAGCTTTCTTT; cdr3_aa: CASSPTGVTEAFF
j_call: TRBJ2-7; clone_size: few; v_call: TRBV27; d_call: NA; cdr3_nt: TGTGCCAGCAGTACGACAGGTCGGAACCTCTACGAGCAGTACTTC; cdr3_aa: CASSTTGRNLYEQYF
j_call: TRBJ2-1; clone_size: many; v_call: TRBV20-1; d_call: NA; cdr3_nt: TGCAGTGCAAGAGTCTCGGCAGGAGCTGAGCAGTTCTTC; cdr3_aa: CSARVSAGAEQFF
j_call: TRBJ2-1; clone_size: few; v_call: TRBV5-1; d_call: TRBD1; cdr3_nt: TGCGCCAGCAGCAGACAGGGAGTCATGGATGAGCAGTTCTTC; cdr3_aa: CASSRQGVMDEQFF
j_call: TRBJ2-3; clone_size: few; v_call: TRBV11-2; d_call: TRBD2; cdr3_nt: TGTGCCAGCAGCTCTCTAGCCGGGGGGGCCAGAGATACGCAGTATTTT; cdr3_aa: CASSSLAGGARDTQYF
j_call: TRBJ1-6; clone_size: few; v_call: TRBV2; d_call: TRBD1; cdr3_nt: TGTGCCAGCAGTCTTCGACAGGGGGTGATGGGTTCACCCCTCCACTTT; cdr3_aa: CASSLRQGVMGSPLHF
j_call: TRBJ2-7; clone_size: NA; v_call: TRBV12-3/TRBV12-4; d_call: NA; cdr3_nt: TGTGCCAGCAGTTCCCTCGGAAGGGCGAACGAGCAGTACTTC; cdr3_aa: CASSSLGRANEQYF
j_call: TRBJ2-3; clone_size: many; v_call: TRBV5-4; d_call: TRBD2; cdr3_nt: TGTGCCAGCAGCCCTGGACTAGCGGGGGTCACAGATACGCAGTATTTT; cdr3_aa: CASSPGLAGVTDTQYF
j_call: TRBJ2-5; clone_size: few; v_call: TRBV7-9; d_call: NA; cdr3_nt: TGTGCCAGCAGCCGAAGGAGGGGGCAAAGGCAAGAGACCCAGTACTTC; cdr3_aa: CASSRRRGQRQETQYF